These 18 T cell receptor beta chains originate from one sample sequenced in a study of shared clonotypes between healthy human individuals. The data were produced by immunoSEQ multiplex PCR, yet TCRdb's version contains in-frame clones alone and is incomplete. The sample carries some 500,000 clones, around 95% recorded once. Sample: naive CD4+ T cells sorted from blood. Indicated subset: CD45RA+ positively selected. The source is a woman under 40 in good health.

The V call is TRBV21-1, the J call TRBJ1-4. TRBV21-1 is tagged as a pseudogene. The CDR3 loop spans 16 amino acids. CDR3 DNA: TGTGCCAGCAGCCCCCTTTTCCCAGACCATAATGAAAAACTGTTTTTT. It is translated as CASSPLFPDHNEKLFF.

The J gene is TRBJ1-1, the V gene TRBV6-5, with a tentative D call TRBD1 (5 bases). Trimming shortened V by 10 bases and J by 9 bases, and 21 bases separated the two germline ends. The CDR3 is made up of 13 amino acids. Germline CDR1 MNHEY, CDR2 SVGAGI. The CDR3 region has the DNA TGTGCCACCGGGGACCTTCTTACGTACAAAGCTTTCTTT. It codes for CATGDLLTYKAFF.

V and J are TRBV28 and TRBJ2-7, with D maybe TRBD1 (6 bases). The CDR3 extends over 12 amino acids. Trimming took 5 bases from V and 2 from J, leaving 7 bases between them. Germline V gives CDR1 MDHEN, CDR2 SYDVKM. The CDR3 DNA sequence: TGTGCCAGCAGTGACAGGACCTACGAGCAGTACTTC. Residues: CASSDRTYEQYF.

The chain carries TRBV11-3 and TRBJ2-1; perhaps D is TRBD1 or TRBD2 (5 bases each). This CDR3 comprises 16 residues. From germline, CDR1 is SGHNT and CDR2 YENEEA. V lost 4 bases, J lost 5 bases, and 18 bases lay in between. CDR3 amino acids: CASSSGLLPQNNEQFF. The CDR3 nucleotides read TGTGCCAGCAGCTCGGGGCTCCTACCCCAAAACAATGAGCAGTTCTTC. The variable domain in full, completed from reference TRBV11-3 and TRBJ2-1, reads EAGVVQSPRYKIIEKKQPVAFWCNPISGHNTLYWYLQNLGQGPELLIRYENEEAVDDSQLPKDRFSAERLKGVDSTLKIQPAELGDSAVYLCASSSGLLPQNNEQFFGPGTRLTVL.

The V and J genes are TRBV4-2 and TRBJ2-3; D is possibly TRBD2 (6 bases). The CDR3 contains 16 residues. Looked up from germline, CDR1 is LGHNA and CDR2 is YNFKEQ. Trimming took 0 bases from V and 1 from J, leaving 11 bases between them. As DNA, the CDR3 is TGTGCCAGCAGCCAAGAAGCTGGCGGGGGCACAGATACGCAGTATTTT. Translating gives CASSQEAGGGTDTQYF.

This chain uses TRBV11-3 with TRBJ1-4, with D unresolved. Trimming stripped 3 bases from V and 4 bases from J, with 9 bases between. The germline V gene has CDR1 SGHNT and CDR2 YENEEA. The CDR3 has 14 residues. CDR3 protein: CASSFGQNNEKLFF. In nucleotides, the CDR3 is TGTGCCAGCAGCTTTGGGCAGAATAATGAAAAACTGTTTTTT. Full variable domain (missing parts from reference TRBV11-3 and TRBJ1-4): EAGVVQSPRYKIIEKKQPVAFWCNPISGHNTLYWYLQNLGQGPELLIRYENEEAVDDSQLPKDRFSAERLKGVDSTLKIQPAELGDSAVYLCASSFGQNNEKLFFGSGTQLSVL.

This clone was seen only a few times. The V and J genes are TRBV19 and TRBJ1-5; D gene unclear. The CDR3 is made up of 13 amino acids. Germline CDR1 LNHDA, CDR2 SQIVND (reference sequence). Between the trimmed V and J ends, which lost 9 bases and 0 bases, there was a span of 9 bases. CDR3 nucleotides: TGTGCCAGCGCAGATTATAGCAATCAGCCCCAGCATTTT. Translated, it gives CASADYSNQPQHF.

J is TRBJ1-1 and V is TRBV7-8; D is unresolved. This CDR3 is built from 13 residues. V was clipped by 5 bases and J by 6 bases, with 13 bases between them. From germline, CDR1 is SGHVS and CDR2 FQNEAQ. The DNA for the CDR3 is TGTGCCAGCAGCCCCCGAGTAACAGCTGAAGCTTTCTTT. Encoded protein: CASSPRVTAEAFF.

CDR3 amino acids: CASTGGAWSSEAFF. The CDR3 DNA is TGTGCCTCTACAGGGGGCGCCTGGAGTTCTGAAGCTTTCTTT. V is TRBV30 and J is TRBJ1-1, with TRBD1 matching 9 bases. The V gene end was trimmed by 7 bases and the J gene end by 6 bases; junction bases not matched to a gene: 12. CDR1 and CDR2 from the germline V gene are GTSNPN and SVGIG (reference sequence). The CDR3 is 14 amino acids.

The chain carries TRBV6-4 and TRBJ1-2; D call uncertain. The CDR3 has 14 amino acids. The germline V and J ends were trimmed by 3 bases and 4 bases, with 12 bases remaining between them. CDR1 MRHNA and CDR2 SNTAGT come from the germline V gene. The DNA of the CDR3 is TGTGCCAGCAGTGAGTTCGCATCGGGCTATGGCTACACCTTC. The encoded protein is CASSEFASGYGYTF.

The chain joins TRBV18 to TRBJ1-1, with D unclear. The CDR3 extends over 14 amino acids. V dropped 1 base and J dropped 0 bases, with 6 bases sitting between them. Germline CDR1 and CDR2: KGHSH and LQKENI. The CDR3: CASSPQEVNTEAFF. The CDR3 coding sequence is TGTGCCAGCTCACCACAGGAGGTGAACACTGAAGCTTTCTTT.

This rearrangement joins TRBV7-2 to TRBJ1-1; D is uncertain. The germline CDR1 and CDR2 sequences are SGHTA and FQGNSA. This CDR3 region has 13 residues. Trimming stripped 2 bases from V and 5 bases from J, with 9 bases between. The CDR3 DNA is TGTGCCAGCAGCTTAAGCGAAGGGACTGAAGCTTTCTTT. Translated, it gives CASSLSEGTEAFF.

The chain combines TRBV5-6 with TRBJ1-4; possibly TRBD1 for D (5 bases). This CDR3 is built from 19 residues. Germline V CDR1 and CDR2: SGHDT, YYEEEE. The germline V and J ends were trimmed by 3 bases and 5 bases, with 26 bases remaining between them. The DNA for the CDR3 is TGTGCCAGCAGCTCACCACATCCGGCAGGGAGTACTACCAATGAAAAACTGTTTTTT. This gives the protein CASSSPHPAGSTTNEKLFF.

The chain couples TRBV5-1 to TRBJ2-5; 8 nucleotides match TRBD2. Germline values: CDR1 SGHRS, CDR2 YFSETQ. The CDR3 is 15 amino acids. V lost 4 bases, J lost 2 bases, and 7 bases stayed unmatched. The CDR3 region has the DNA TGCGCCAGCAGCGGGGGAAGCGGGAGTCAAGAGACCCAGTACTTC. It codes for CASSGGSGSQETQYF.

V usage is TRBV7-3 and J usage is TRBJ2-1, with TRBD2 as a possible D gene (6 bases). The germline gives CDR1 SGHTA, CDR2 FQGTGA. Trimming shortened V by 3 bases and J by 4 bases, and 13 bases separated the two germline ends. The CDR3 extends over 15 amino acids. The chain's CDR3 is CASSFTRSGYNEQFF. The CDR3 nucleotides read TGTGCCAGCAGCTTTACCCGAAGCGGGTACAATGAGCAGTTCTTC.

The chain employs TRBV28 and TRBJ2-1; D ambiguous. V was pared by 2 bases and J by 6 bases, with 8 bases between. Germline V gene data show CDR1 as MDHEN and CDR2 as SYDVKM. The CDR3 is made up of 13 amino acids. CDR3 amino acids: CASSLGGSNEQFF. The CDR3, as DNA: TGTGCCAGCAGTTTAGGCGGCAGCAATGAGCAGTTCTTC.

The chain combines TRBV4-1 with TRBJ2-5; D unresolved. Looked up from germline, CDR1 is MGHRA and CDR2 is YSYEKL. The V and J ends lost 3 bases and 0 bases respectively, with 5 bases between them. This CDR3 is 13 amino acids long. This chain's CDR3 is CASSQRYQETQYF. In DNA form, the CDR3 reads TGCGCCAGCAGCCAGCGGTACCAAGAGACCCAGTACTTC.

The gene calls are TRBV7-9 and TRBJ2-2; 10 bases are shared with TRBD2. The CDR3 has 15 amino acids. V lost 2 bases, J lost 4 bases, and 1 base stayed unmatched. CDR1 SEHNR and CDR2 FQNEAQ come from the germline V gene (reference sequence). CDR3 DNA sequence: TGTGCCAGCAGCTTAATAGCGGGAGGCACCGGGGAGCTGTTTTTT. The encoded protein is CASSLIAGGTGELFF. Looking up the rest from reference TRBV7-9 and TRBJ2-2 gives the full variable domain: DTGVSQNPRHKITKRGQNVTFRCDPISEHNRLYWYRQTLGQGPEFLTYFQNEAQLEKSRLLSDRFSAERPKGSFSTLEIQRTEQGDSAMYLCASSLIAGGTGELFFGEGSRLTVL.